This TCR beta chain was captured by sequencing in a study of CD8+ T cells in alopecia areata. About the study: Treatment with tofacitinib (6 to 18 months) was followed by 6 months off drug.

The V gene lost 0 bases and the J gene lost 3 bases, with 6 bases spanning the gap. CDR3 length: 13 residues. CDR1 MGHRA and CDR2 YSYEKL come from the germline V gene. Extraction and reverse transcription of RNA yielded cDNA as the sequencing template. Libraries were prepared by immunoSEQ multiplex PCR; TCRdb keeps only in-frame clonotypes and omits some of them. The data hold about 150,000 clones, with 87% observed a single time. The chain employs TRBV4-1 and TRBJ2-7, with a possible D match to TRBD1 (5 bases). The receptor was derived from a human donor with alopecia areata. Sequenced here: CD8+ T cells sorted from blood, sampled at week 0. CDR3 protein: CASSQDQGYEQYF. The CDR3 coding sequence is TGCGCCAGCAGCCAAGATCAGGGCTACGAGCAGTACTTC.